The clone carrying this TCR beta chain was recorded only once. This record comes from a study of CD8+ T cells in alopecia areata. Reverse transcribed after extraction, RNA yielded cDNA as the sequencing template. Repertoires were generated with immunoSEQ multiplex PCR, while TCRdb's copy carries only in-frame clones and drops some. The sample carries over 150,000 clones, around three fifths recorded once. V was shortened by 1 base and J by 7 bases, with 7 bases between the two germline ends. The CDR3 loop spans 11 amino acids. The germline CDR1 and CDR2 sequences are GTSNPN and SVGIG (reference sequence).

The sample was CD8+ T cells sorted from blood. The rearrangement links TRBV30 to TRBJ1-2; D is uncertain. This TCR was recovered from a human donor in good health. The CDR3 here is CAWSGGSGYTF. CDR3 bases: TGTGCCTGGAGTGGAGGTAGTGGCTACACCTTC.